The next 10 T cell receptor beta chains were all read from a single sample in a study of immune evolution from preneoplasia to lung adenocarcinoma. Here immunoSEQ multiplex PCR was the method, and the copy in TCRdb shows in-frame clones only, minus some. Of roughly 4,700 clones in the sample, roughly four fifths were seen once. The sequencing input was FFPE lung adenocarcinoma in situ tissue. The receptors were sampled from a person aged 65-85 years with lung adenocarcinoma.

The chain combines TRBV30 with TRBJ2-7; 9 bases are shared with TRBD1. The CDR3 length is 15 residues. V gave up 1 base and J gave up 5 bases; unmatched junction bases: 9. CDR1 is GTSNPN and CDR2 is SVGIG in the germline V gene (reference sequence). CDR3 loop: CAWSAKQGAGHEQYF. DNA for the CDR3: TGTGCCTGGAGTGCGAAACAGGGGGCCGGTCACGAGCAGTACTTC. Complete variable domain (other parts from reference TRBV30 and TRBJ2-7): SQTIHQWPATLVQPVGSPLSLECTVEGTSNPNLYWYRQAAGRGLQLLFYSVGIGQISSEVPQNLSASRPQDRQFILSSKKLLLSDSGFYLCAWSAKQGAGHEQYFGPGTRLTVT.

V and J are TRBV6-4 and TRBJ2-1; 10 bases are a match to TRBD2. The CDR3 spans 15 residues. The V segment lost 6 bases and the J segment 2 bases; nucleotides outside the gene matches: 4. From germline, CDR1 is MRHNA and CDR2 SNTAGT. The CDR3 here is CASSILAGTYNEQFF. In nucleotides, the CDR3 is TGTGCCAGCAGCATACTAGCGGGGACCTACAATGAGCAGTTCTTC.

The gene calls are TRBV9 and TRBJ2-1, with 10 bases matching TRBD2. This CDR3 contains 17 residues. Looked up from germline, CDR1 is SGDLS and CDR2 is YYNGEE. Germline trimming cut 4 bases from V and 4 bases from J; bases unmatched to any gene: 11. CDR3 DNA: TGTGCCAGCAGCCTATCATGGACTAGCGGTTTGTACAATGAGCAGTTCTTC. Its translation is CASSLSWTSGLYNEQFF.

The genes are TRBV7-3 and TRBJ2-6; TRBD2 might be the D (6 bases). Trimming cost V 2 bases and J 2 bases, with 13 bases left between them. The CDR3 runs to 17 residues. Germline V lookup: CDR1 SGHTA, CDR2 FQGTGA. The CDR3 sequence is CASSLRGGTAGANVLTF. CDR3 DNA sequence: TGTGCCAGCAGCTTACGGGGCGGGACTGCTGGGGCCAACGTCCTGACTTTC.

V is TRBV2 and J is TRBJ1-1, with 9 positions matching TRBD1. The germline V gene has CDR1 SNHLY and CDR2 FYNNEI. After removal of 5 bases from V and 7 bases from J, the junction contained 8 bases not matched to a gene. The CDR3 is 14 residues long. The CDR3 here is CASSLWDRAGEAFF. CDR3 DNA: TGTGCCAGCAGTCTCTGGGACAGGGCCGGTGAAGCTTTCTTT.

The chain links TRBV19 to TRBJ1-5; the D gene is possibly TRBD1 (5 bases). The CDR3 is 14 residues long. CDR1 and CDR2 (germline): LNHDA, SQIVND (reference sequence). The ends were cut back, 5 bases at V and 1 base at J, with 9 bases in the middle. DNA of the CDR3: TGTGCCAGTAGTGTGAGACAGAGCAATCAGCCCCAGCATTTT. Its translation: CASSVRQSNQPQHF. The entire variable domain, with the rest obtained from reference TRBV19 and TRBJ1-5, is as follows: DGGITQSPKYLFRKEGQNVTLSCEQNLNHDAMYWYRQDPGQGLRLIYYSQIVNDFQKGDIAEGYSVSREKKESFPLTVTSAQKNPTAFYLCASSVRQSNQPQHFGDGTRLSIL.

The chain is built from TRBV6-1 and TRBJ1-2; a weak D match, TRBD1 (5 bases). This CDR3 is 15 amino acids long. V lost 0 bases, J lost 3 bases, and 11 bases lay in between. Germline V lookup: CDR1 MNHNS, CDR2 SASEGT. Here the CDR3 DNA reads TGTGCCAGCAGTGAAGCGAGGGGCCAGGACTATGGCTACACCTTC. Translated: CASSEARGQDYGYTF.

This rearrangement joins TRBV5-6 to TRBJ1-1; D is undetermined. CDR1 is SGHDT, CDR2 YYEEEE, per germline. Trimming pared 2 bases from V and 4 bases from J, leaving 9 bases between. This CDR3 contains 13 residues. As DNA, the CDR3 is TGTGCCAGCAGCTTTACCCAAGGCACTGAAGCTTTCTTT. Its translation is CASSFTQGTEAFF.

The V gene is TRBV6-5, the J gene TRBJ1-2, with 7 bases identical to TRBD1. Germline CDR1 and CDR2: MNHEY and SVGAGI. The V segment lost 6 bases and the J segment 6 bases; nucleotides outside the gene matches: 7. The CDR3 is 13 amino acids. The CDR3 reads CASSAGGGDGYTF. In nucleotides, the CDR3 is TGTGCCAGCAGCGCAGGGGGAGGGGATGGCTACACCTTC.

This rearrangement joins TRBV5-1 to TRBJ2-5, with 12 positions matching TRBD2. The trim removed 3 bases at V and 5 bases at J, leaving 5 bases unmatched. This CDR3 contains 15 residues. CDR1 is SGHRS, CDR2 YFSETQ, per germline. CDR3: CASSSGLAGLETQYF. For the CDR3, the DNA is TGCGCCAGCAGCTCAGGACTAGCGGGATTGGAGACCCAGTACTTC.